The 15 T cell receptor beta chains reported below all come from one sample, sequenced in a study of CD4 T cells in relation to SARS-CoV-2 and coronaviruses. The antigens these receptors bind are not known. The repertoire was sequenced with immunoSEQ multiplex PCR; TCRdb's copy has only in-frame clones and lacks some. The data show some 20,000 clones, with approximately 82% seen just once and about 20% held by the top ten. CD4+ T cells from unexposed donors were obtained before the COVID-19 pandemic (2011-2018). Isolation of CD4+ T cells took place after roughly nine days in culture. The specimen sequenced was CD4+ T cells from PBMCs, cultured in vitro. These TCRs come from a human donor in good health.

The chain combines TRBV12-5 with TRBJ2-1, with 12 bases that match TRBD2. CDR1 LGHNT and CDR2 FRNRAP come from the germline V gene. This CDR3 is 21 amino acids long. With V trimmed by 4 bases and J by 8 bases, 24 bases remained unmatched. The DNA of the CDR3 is TGTGCTAGTGGTTGGGCTAGGGCTAGCGGGAGGGCCGTAGTCCAAATCGATGAGCAGTTCTTC. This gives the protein CASGWARASGRAVVQIDEQFF. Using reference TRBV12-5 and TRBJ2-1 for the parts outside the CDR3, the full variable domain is DARVTQTPRHKVTEMGQEVTMRCQPILGHNTVFWYRQTMMQGLELLAYFRNRAPLDDSGMPKDRFSAEMPDATLATLKIQPSEPRDSAVYFCASGWARASGRAVVQIDEQFFGPGTRLTVL.

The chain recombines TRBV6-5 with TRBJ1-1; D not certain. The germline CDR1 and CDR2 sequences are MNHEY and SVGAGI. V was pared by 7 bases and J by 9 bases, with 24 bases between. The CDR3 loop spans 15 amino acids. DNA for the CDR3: TGTGCCAGCATTAAGAACCCGGACGGAGGTGGTAAAGCTTTCTTT. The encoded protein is CASIKNPDGGGKAFF.

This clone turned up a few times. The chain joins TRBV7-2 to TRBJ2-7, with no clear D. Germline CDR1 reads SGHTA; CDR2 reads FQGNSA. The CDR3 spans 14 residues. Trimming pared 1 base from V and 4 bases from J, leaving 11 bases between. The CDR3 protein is CASSLGGARYEQYF. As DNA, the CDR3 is TGTGCCAGCAGCTTAGGAGGCGCGAGGTACGAGCAGTACTTC.

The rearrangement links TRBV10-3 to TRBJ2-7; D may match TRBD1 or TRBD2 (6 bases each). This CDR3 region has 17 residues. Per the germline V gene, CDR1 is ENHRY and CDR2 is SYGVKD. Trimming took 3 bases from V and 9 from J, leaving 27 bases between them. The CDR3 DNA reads TGTGCCATCAGTGATTATAAAACCGGGCCCCGGGGGCCCGGGCAGTACTTC. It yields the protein CAISDYKTGPRGPGQYF.

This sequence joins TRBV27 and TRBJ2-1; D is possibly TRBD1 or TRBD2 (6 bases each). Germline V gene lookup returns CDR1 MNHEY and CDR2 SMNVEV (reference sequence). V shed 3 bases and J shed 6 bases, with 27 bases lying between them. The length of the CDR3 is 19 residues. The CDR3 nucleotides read TGTGCCAGCAGTTTCCCCGGGGGCATGAGGCGGGCGGGCGTCAATGAGCAGTTCTTC. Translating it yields CASSFPGGMRRAGVNEQFF.

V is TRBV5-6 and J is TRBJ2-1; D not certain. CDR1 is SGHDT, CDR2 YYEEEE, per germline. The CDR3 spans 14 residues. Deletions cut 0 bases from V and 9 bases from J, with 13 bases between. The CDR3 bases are TGTGCCAGCAGCTTGGCAGGCGACTTTATTGAGCAGTTCTTC. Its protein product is CASSLAGDFIEQFF.

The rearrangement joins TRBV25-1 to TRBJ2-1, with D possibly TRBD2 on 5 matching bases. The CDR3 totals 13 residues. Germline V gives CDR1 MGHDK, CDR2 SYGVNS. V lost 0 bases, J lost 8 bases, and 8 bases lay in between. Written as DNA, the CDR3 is TGTGCCAGCAGTGAATATTCGGAGGATGAGCAGTTCTTC. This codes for CASSEYSEDEQFF.

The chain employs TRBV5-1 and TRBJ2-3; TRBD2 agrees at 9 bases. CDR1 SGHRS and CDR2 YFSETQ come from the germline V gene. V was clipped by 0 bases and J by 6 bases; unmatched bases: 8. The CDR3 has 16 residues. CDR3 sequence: CASSLASTSGPDTQYF. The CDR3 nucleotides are TGCGCCAGCAGCTTGGCTTCCACTAGCGGGCCGGATACGCAGTATTTT.

The DNA of the CDR3 is TGTGCCAGCAGCCGACGGGGGGCAGGTAATGAGCAGTTCTTC. Translated: CASSRRGAGNEQFF. This chain links TRBV2 with TRBJ2-1, with D perhaps matching TRBD2 (7 bases). The length of the CDR3 is 14 residues. V gave up 6 bases and J gave up 7 bases, with 16 bases separating them. Germline V gives CDR1 SNHLY, CDR2 FYNNEI.

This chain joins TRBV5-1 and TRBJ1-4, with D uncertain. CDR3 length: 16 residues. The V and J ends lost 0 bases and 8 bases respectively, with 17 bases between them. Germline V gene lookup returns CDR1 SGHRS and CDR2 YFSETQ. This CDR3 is CASSLAPTTNREKLFF. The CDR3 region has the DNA TGCGCCAGCAGCTTGGCACCTACGACAAATAGGGAAAAACTGTTTTTT.

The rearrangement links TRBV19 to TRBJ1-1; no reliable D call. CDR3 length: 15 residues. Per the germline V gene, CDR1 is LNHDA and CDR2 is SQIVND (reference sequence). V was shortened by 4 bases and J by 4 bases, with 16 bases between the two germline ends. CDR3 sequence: CASSTNGVAGTEAFF. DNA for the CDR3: TGTGCCAGTAGTACAAATGGGGTGGCGGGCACTGAAGCTTTCTTT.

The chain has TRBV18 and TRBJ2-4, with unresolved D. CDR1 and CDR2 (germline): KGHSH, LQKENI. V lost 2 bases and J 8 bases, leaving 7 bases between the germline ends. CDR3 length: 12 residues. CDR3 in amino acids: CASSPRPDIQYF. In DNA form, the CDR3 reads TGTGCCAGCTCACCAAGGCCGGACATTCAGTACTTC.

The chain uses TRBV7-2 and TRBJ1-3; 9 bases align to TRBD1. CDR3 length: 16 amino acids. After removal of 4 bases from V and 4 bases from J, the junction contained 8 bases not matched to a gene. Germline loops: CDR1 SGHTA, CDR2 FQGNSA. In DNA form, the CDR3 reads TGTGCCAGCAGCTCTAGAACAGGGGGCGAAGGAAACACCATATATTTT. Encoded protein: CASSSRTGGEGNTIYF.

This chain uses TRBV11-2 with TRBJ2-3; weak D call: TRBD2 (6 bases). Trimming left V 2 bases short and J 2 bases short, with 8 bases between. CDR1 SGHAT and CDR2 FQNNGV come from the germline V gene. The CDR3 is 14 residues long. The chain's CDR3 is CASSLRGFTDTQYF. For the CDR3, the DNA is TGTGCCAGCAGCTTACGGGGGTTCACAGATACGCAGTATTTT. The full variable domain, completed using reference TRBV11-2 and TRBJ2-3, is EAGVAQSPRYKIIEKRQSVAFWCNPISGHATLYWYQQILGQGPKLLIQFQNNGVVDDSQLPKDRFSAERLKGVDSTLKIQPAKLEDSAVYLCASSLRGFTDTQYFGPGTRLTVL.

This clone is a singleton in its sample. The CDR3 nucleotides read TGCGCCAGCAGCTCGGACACCTCGACAGGGGGCCTTTTAAGCTCCTACAATGAGCAGTTCTTC. It encodes CASSSDTSTGGLLSSYNEQFF. This chain joins TRBV5-1 and TRBJ2-1, with TRBD1 identical over 10 bases. CDR1 and CDR2 (germline): SGHRS, YFSETQ. The CDR3 runs 21 residues. J gave up 0 bases and V 3 bases, and 18 bases lay outside the gene matches.